The rows below give T cell receptor beta chains drawn from one sample of a study of long-term antiretroviral therapy in people with HIV. Profiling relied on immunoSEQ multiplex PCR, and the TCRdb table lists in-frame clones only, not all of them. Of over 35,000 clones listed, 75% to 90% are singletons. The sequencing here drew on unsorted PBMCs, taken just before starting antiretroviral therapy. These receptors were obtained from a young woman with HIV. Each CDR3 is given with its conserved first and last residue. Fields, in order: J gene, V gene, CDR3 protein.

J: TRBJ2-7
V: TRBV5-6
CDR3: CASSSNPGATYEQYF

J: TRBJ2-1
V: TRBV6-5
CDR3: CASSLGLADKQFF

J: TRBJ2-7
V: TRBV27
CDR3: CASGFGREQYF

J: TRBJ1-1
V: TRBV5-6
CDR3: CASSSLQGSSTEAFF

J: TRBJ2-3
V: TRBV27
CDR3: CASSLGSRSTDTQYF

J: TRBJ1-1
V: TRBV5-8
CDR3: CASSLDRGPTRLMDTEAFF

J: TRBJ1-5
V: TRBV27
CDR3: CATQGPGQPQHF

J: TRBJ2-5
V: TRBV27
CDR3: CASTLGETQYF

J: TRBJ2-5
V: TRBV6-5
CDR3: CASSGDGYQETQYF

J: TRBJ1-2
V: TRBV19
CDR3: CASSIEGMRPSWGYTF

J: TRBJ2-7
V: TRBV6-1
CDR3: CASSDPAGGPSSYEQYF

J: TRBJ2-1
V: TRBV4-3
CDR3: CASSQEAAGAYNEQFF

J: TRBJ2-2
V: TRBV7-2
CDR3: CASSRMLTGAGELFF

J: TRBJ2-3
V: TRBV5-6
CDR3: CASSLVPSGRLANTQYF

J: TRBJ1-1
V: TRBV7-6
CDR3: CASSLQVTNTEAFF

J: TRBJ1-2
V: TRBV4-3
CDR3: CASSPSGAFSYGYTF

J: TRBJ2-2
V: TRBV7-3
CDR3: CASSRTSGRGTGELFF

J: TRBJ1-5
V: TRBV5-1
CDR3: CASSFLGDPGQPQHF

J: TRBJ2-1
V: TRBV7-2
CDR3: CASSFRDRGTYEQFF

J: TRBJ2-1
V: TRBV11-3
CDR3: CASSLGQGTRRIDEQFF

J: TRBJ2-7
V: TRBV11-2
CDR3: CASSDRLWQSSYEQYF

J: TRBJ2-1
V: TRBV5-1
CDR3: CASSDTSGASYNEQFF

J: TRBJ2-7
V: TRBV19
CDR3: CASSISPPLAGVSHEQYF

J: TRBJ2-1
V: TRBV4-3
CDR3: CASSQSPGPSTYDEQFF

J: TRBJ2-3
V: TRBV27
CDR3: CASSLSGLARPSTNTQYF

J: TRBJ2-7
V: TRBV6-1
CDR3: CASSEQFSEQYF

J: TRBJ2-1
V: TRBV7-2
CDR3: CASSPVGSGRADEQFF

J: TRBJ2-6
V: TRBV5-4
CDR3: CASSPRDRGTGANVLTF

J: TRBJ1-1
V: TRBV5-8
CDR3: CASSLVVGDWTEAFF

J: TRBJ1-1
V: TRBV11-2
CDR3: CASSFQNMNTEAFF

J: TRBJ1-1
V: TRBV6-1
CDR3: CASRVNTEAFF

J: TRBJ2-3
V: TRBV13
CDR3: CASSRTSGSYTQYF